The clone carrying this T cell receptor (beta chain) was counted at least ten times. The antigen is undetermined. This specimen belongs to a study of T cell repertoires in cytomegalovirus infection. Study-wide points: The ex vivo response showed dominance by HLA-C-restricted CMV-specific TCR beta clonotypes.

Trimming took 5 bases from V and 3 from J, leaving 10 bases between them. Looked up from germline, CDR1 is SGHTA and CDR2 is FQGNSA. The CDR3 loop spans 13 amino acids. Each CDR3 protein gets one entry after TCRdb re-called the reads with MiXCR. This sample has 250,000 to 300,000 distinct CDR3 sequences, with 20% to 25% found just once. This clonotype was obtained from a human donor in good health (CMV status not recorded). Some clones in this sample may be carry-over from other donors' samples. The chain has TRBV7-2 and TRBJ1-1; D is undetermined. The input for sequencing was cultured PBMCs, taken from culture after CMV antigen stimulation. CDR3: CASSPRGDTEAFF. The CDR3 nucleotides read TGTGCCAGCAGCCCACGGGGAGACACTGAAGCTTTCTTT.